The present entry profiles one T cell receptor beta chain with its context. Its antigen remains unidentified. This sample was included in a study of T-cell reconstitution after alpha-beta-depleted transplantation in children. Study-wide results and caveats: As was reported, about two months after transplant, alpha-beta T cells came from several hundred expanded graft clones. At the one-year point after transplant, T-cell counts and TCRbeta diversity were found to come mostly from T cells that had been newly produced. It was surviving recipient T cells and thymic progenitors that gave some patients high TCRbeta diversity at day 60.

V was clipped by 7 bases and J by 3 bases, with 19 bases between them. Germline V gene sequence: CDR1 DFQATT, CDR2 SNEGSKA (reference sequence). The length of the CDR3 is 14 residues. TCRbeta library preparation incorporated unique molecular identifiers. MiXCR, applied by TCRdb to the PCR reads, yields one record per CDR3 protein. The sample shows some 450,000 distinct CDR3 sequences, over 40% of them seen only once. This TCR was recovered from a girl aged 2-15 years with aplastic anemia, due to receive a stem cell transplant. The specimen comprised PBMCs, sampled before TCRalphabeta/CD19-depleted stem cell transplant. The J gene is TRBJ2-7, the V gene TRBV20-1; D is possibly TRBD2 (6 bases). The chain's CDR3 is CSVLIANGGYEQYF. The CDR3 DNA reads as TGCAGTGTTCTTATAGCGAACGGGGGCTACGAGCAGTACTTC.